Each of the 18 T cell receptor beta chains below was sequenced from the same sample in a study of shared clonotypes between healthy human individuals. TCRdb's table, derived via immunoSEQ multiplex PCR, lists solely in-frame clones and lacks some. This sample has over 1.4 million clones, with 95% to 97% found just once. Sequenced material: naive CD4+ T cells sorted from blood. Subset in this sample: CD45RA+ positively selected. Source of these receptors: a man under 40 in good health.

This clone was seen once. The same CDR3 arises from other DNA sequences in this sample as well. This chain links TRBV5-4 with TRBJ2-5; D is perhaps TRBD2 (6 bases). Trimming removed 3 bases at V and 5 bases at J, with 14 bases between. This CDR3 contains 14 residues. Germline lookup yields CDR1 SGHNT and CDR2 YYREEE (reference sequence). This CDR3 is CASSSPGEGETQYF. The DNA of the CDR3 is TGTGCCAGCAGCTCCCCGGGAGAGGGGGAGACCCAGTACTTC.

The gene calls are TRBV9 and TRBJ2-5; no reliable D call. V shed 0 bases and J shed 7 bases, with 13 bases lying between them. Germline V gene data show CDR1 as SGDLS and CDR2 as YYNGEE. This CDR3 spans 14 amino acids. CDR3 protein: CASSVESTAGTQYF. In DNA form, the CDR3 reads TGTGCCAGCAGCGTAGAGTCGACGGCCGGGACCCAGTACTTC.

The V gene is TRBV14, the J gene TRBJ2-5, with D hard to call. The V end was cut by 1 base, the J end by 5 bases, with 8 bases between. Looked up from germline, CDR1 is SGHDN and CDR2 is FVKESK. The CDR3 has 13 residues. The CDR3 loop reads CASSQVRRETQYF. The CDR3 DNA sequence: TGTGCCAGCAGCCAAGTTCGCCGTGAGACCCAGTACTTC.

This rearrangement joins TRBV11-2 to TRBJ2-5; no reliable D call. The CDR3 contains 13 residues. V lost 5 bases, J lost 3 bases, and 10 bases lay in between. Germline assignment: CDR1 SGHAT and CDR2 FQNNGV. Here the CDR3 DNA reads TGTGCCAGCAGCCTCAGAAACGAAGAGACCCAGTACTTC. It is translated as CASSLRNEETQYF.

This chain joins TRBV27 and TRBJ2-7; D not resolved. This CDR3 comprises 14 residues. V shed 2 bases and J shed 1 base, with 9 bases lying between them. Per the germline V gene, CDR1 is MNHEY and CDR2 is SMNVEV (reference sequence). The CDR3 coding sequence is TGTGCCAGCAGTTTAATCGCGGAGTCCTACGAGCAGTACTTC. Translating gives CASSLIAESYEQYF.

This chain links TRBV19 with TRBJ2-7; D is uncertain. The V gene lost 5 bases and the J gene lost 6 bases, with 14 bases spanning the gap. Per germline, CDR1 LNHDA and CDR2 SQIVND (reference sequence). The CDR3 contains 13 residues. The CDR3 loop reads CASSSARGSEQYF. Written as DNA, the CDR3 is TGTGCCAGTAGTTCCGCTCGAGGCTCCGAGCAGTACTTC.

The chain uses TRBV5-6 and TRBJ2-1, with D uncertain. The CDR3 is 16 amino acids. V shed 3 bases and J shed 2 bases, with 15 bases lying between them. Germline V gene sequence: CDR1 SGHDT, CDR2 YYEEEE. The CDR3 sequence is CASSWAERIPYNEQFF. The CDR3 region has the DNA TGTGCCAGCAGCTGGGCAGAAAGGATCCCCTACAATGAGCAGTTCTTC.

The rearrangement joins TRBV6-6 to TRBJ2-5, with 7 nucleotides matching TRBD2. V gave up 5 bases and J gave up 5 bases; unmatched junction bases: 8. Germline V CDR1 and CDR2: MNHNY, SVGAGI (reference sequence). This CDR3 contains 14 residues. CDR3 sequence reads: CASSPGRVGETQYF. The CDR3 nucleotides are TGTGCCAGCAGTCCAGGGAGGGTGGGGGAGACCCAGTACTTC.

The chain uses TRBV10-2 and TRBJ2-3; 7 bases agree with TRBD2. V lost 7 bases to trimming and J lost 2 bases; unmatched junction nucleotides: 6. CDR3 length: 14 amino acids. CDR1 is WSHSY and CDR2 is SAAADI in the germline V gene. Here the CDR3 DNA reads TGCGCCAGCATTCGGACTAGTGCCACAGATACGCAGTATTTT. Amino acid sequence: CASIRTSATDTQYF.

This clone was counted once. The V call is TRBV7-8, the J call TRBJ2-7, with D possibly matching TRBD1 (6 bases). Germline-derived CDR1 and CDR2 are SGHVS and FQNEAQ. The CDR3 extends over 14 amino acids. V was pared by 5 bases and J by 1 base, with 12 bases between. The CDR3 bases are TGTGCCAGCAGCCCCGGGACATTATCCTACGAGCAGTACTTC. The encoded protein is CASSPGTLSYEQYF.

This clone was found once. The rearrangement joins TRBV2 to TRBJ2-7; no clear D gene. The CDR3 contains 13 residues. Trimming stripped 5 bases from V and 9 bases from J, with 17 bases between. CDR1 SNHLY and CDR2 FYNNEI come from the germline V gene. The CDR3 spells CASSRATSTRQYF. The DNA for the CDR3 is TGTGCCAGCAGTCGGGCGACCTCTACGAGGCAGTACTTC.

The rearrangement uses TRBV6-6 and TRBJ2-7; no definite D call. Between the trimmed V and J ends, which lost 2 bases and 4 bases, there was a span of 12 bases. The germline CDR1 and CDR2 sequences are MNHNY and SVGAGI (reference sequence). The CDR3 is 14 amino acids. The CDR3 reads CASSYGRQRYEQYF. The CDR3 nucleotides read TGTGCCAGCAGTTACGGCAGGCAGAGATACGAGCAGTACTTC.

The chain recombines TRBV19 with TRBJ2-5; D gene ambiguous. This CDR3 comprises 12 residues. Germline CDR1 and CDR2: LNHDA and SQIVND (reference sequence). V was cut by 5 bases and J by 5 bases, with 9 bases left in between. CDR3 in amino acids: CASSSLMETQYF. The DNA for the CDR3 is TGTGCCAGTAGTTCCCTCATGGAGACCCAGTACTTC.

This chain connects TRBV4-1 to TRBJ2-1; D uncertain. V shed 3 bases and J shed 3 bases, with 9 bases lying between them. The CDR3 contains 14 residues. CDR1 is MGHRA, CDR2 YSYEKL, per germline. CDR3 loop: CASSQALDYNEQFF. CDR3 DNA sequence: TGCGCCAGCAGCCAGGCCCTGGACTACAATGAGCAGTTCTTC.

Here the CDR3 reads CASSLVDKTQYF. CDR3 DNA: TGTGCCAGCAGCTTAGTGGACAAAACGCAGTATTTT. The chain is built from TRBV7-2 and TRBJ2-3, with D possibly TRBD1 on 5 matching bases. Germline V gene sequence: CDR1 SGHTA, CDR2 FQGNSA. The V and J ends lost 1 base and 9 bases respectively, with 8 bases between them. This CDR3 spans 12 amino acids.

J is TRBJ1-1 and V is TRBV5-1, with no clear D. CDR1 is SGHRS and CDR2 is YFSETQ in the germline V gene. Trimming cost V 4 bases and J 0 bases, with 10 bases left between them. There are 14 residues in the CDR3. In nucleotides, the CDR3 is TGCGCCAGCAGCCCCGAAATCATGAACACTGAAGCTTTCTTT. Translation gives CASSPEIMNTEAFF.

The J gene is TRBJ1-5, the V gene TRBV5-3, with D maybe TRBD1 (6 bases). TRBV5-3 is identified as an open reading frame with a role that is uncertain. V lost 6 bases and J lost 7, with 17 bases in between. CDR3 length: 14 residues. The chain's CDR3 is CARKFPGGSQPQHF. CDR3 DNA sequence: TGTGCCAGAAAATTCCCGGGGGGCAGCCAGCCCCAGCATTTT.

This clone has just one count. The chain uses TRBV18 and TRBJ2-1, with D uncertain. The CDR3 is 14 residues long. V lost 5 bases to trimming and J lost 5 bases, with 13 bases between them. Germline V CDR1 and CDR2: KGHSH, LQKENI. For the CDR3, the DNA is TGTGCCAGCTCAGGTCGGCTACCTAACAATGAGCAGTTCTTC. Protein: CASSGRLPNNEQFF.